The next 24 T cell receptor beta chains were all read from a single sample in a study of T-cell reconstitution after alpha-beta-depleted transplantation in children (dated by TCRdb to 2016 to 2017). The receptor library was made with PCR. The sample was run on an Illumina HiSeq 2500. TCR libraries were prepared with molecular barcoding, using unique molecular identifiers to normalize TCRbeta repertoire quantification. The raw public data were reprocessed by TCRdb itself: fastp quality trimming at Q25, MiXCR clonotype calling, in-frame beta chains only. Rows with one shared CDR3 protein collapse into an entry with the most common genes and DNA. The sample table records roughly 200,000 distinct CDR3 sequences; approximately 11% of these occur just once. The ten largest make up 25% to 30% of the sample. The sample's treatment or condition label, in plain terms: allogeneic hematopoietic cell transplantation with graft depleted of TCRalphabeta T cells and CD19 B cells.

This specimen consisted of PBMCs, obtained before TCRalphabeta/CD19-depleted stem cell transplant. These receptors came from a child less than two years old with acute myeloid leukemia, due to receive a stem cell transplant.

This clonotype appeared many times. The chain has TRBV5-1 and TRBJ2-1; unclear D gene. The CDR3 length is 14 residues. Germline assignment: CDR1 SGHRS and CDR2 YFSETQ. Between the trimmed V and J ends, which lost 4 bases and 2 bases, there was a span of 10 bases. The CDR3 sequence is CASSPRVPYNEQFF. The CDR3 nucleotides are TGCGCCAGCAGCCCTCGGGTTCCCTACAATGAGCAGTTCTTC.

This clonotype came up many times. The chain couples TRBV6-5 to TRBJ2-7, with 10 positions matching TRBD2. This CDR3 is built from 15 residues. Trimming took 2 bases from V and 0 from J; bases not matched to a gene: 1. The germline V gene has CDR1 MNHEY and CDR2 SVGAGI. The CDR3 loop is CASSYPSGSSYEQYF. CDR3 in DNA: TGTGCCAGCAGTTACCCTAGCGGGAGCTCCTACGAGCAGTACTTC.

This clonotype was recorded many times. This chain joins TRBV5-6 and TRBJ2-3; D is ambiguous. The CDR3 contains 16 residues. In germline, CDR1 is SGHDT, CDR2 YYEEEE. V was pared by 2 bases and J by 0 bases, with 13 bases between. DNA of the CDR3: TGTGCCAGCAGCTTTGAAGGGTTCACTAGCACAGATACGCAGTATTTT. It translates to CASSFEGFTSTDTQYF. Full variable domain (outside the CDR3, taken from reference TRBV5-6 and TRBJ2-3): DAGVTQSPTHLIKTRGQQVTLRCSPKSGHDTVSWYQQALGQGPQFIFQYYEEEERQRGNFPDRFSGHQFPNYSSELNVNALLLGDSALYLCASSFEGFTSTDTQYFGPGTRLTVL.

This clonotype was detected a few times. The CDR3 sequence is CSALKPADGRYEQYF. For the CDR3, the DNA is TGCAGTGCCCTCAAGCCAGCGGATGGGAGGTACGAGCAGTACTTC. This sequence joins TRBV20-1 and TRBJ2-7; TRBD2 might be the D (6 bases). Germline V gene sequence: CDR1 DFQATT, CDR2 SNEGSKA (reference sequence). Trimming shortened V by 6 bases and J by 4 bases, and 22 bases separated the two germline ends. The CDR3 runs 15 residues.

Turning to this clonotype: The junction departs from germline at one end; a sequencing error may be responsible. This chain joins TRBV4-2 and TRBJ2-5; D is unresolved. Germline assignment: CDR1 LGHNA and CDR2 YNFKEQ. The CDR3 length is 14 residues. The CDR3 nucleotides are TGTGCCAGGAGCCCTCGGCGAGGAGAGGAGACCCAGTACTTC. It translates to CARSPRRGEETQYF.

This clonotype has a count of ten or more. The chain carries TRBV7-9 and TRBJ2-7, with D possibly being TRBD2 (5 bases). The CDR3 is 12 residues long. Germline CDR1 and CDR2: SEHNR and FQNEAQ (reference sequence). V lost 3 bases and J 5 bases, leaving 8 bases between the germline ends. The CDR3 spells CASSFEGHEQYF. Here the CDR3 DNA reads TGTGCCAGCAGCTTTGAGGGTCACGAGCAGTACTTC.

This clonotype appeared many times. The CDR3 bases are TGTGCCACCAGCAGAGATACCGGTGGCTACACCTTC. Translating it yields CATSRDTGGYTF. The chain uses TRBV15 and TRBJ1-2; unclear D gene. Germline CDR1 reads LNHNV; CDR2 reads YYDKDF (reference sequence). The germline V and J ends were trimmed by 0 bases and 7 bases, with 6 bases remaining between them. The CDR3 contains 12 residues.

The chain joins TRBV19 to TRBJ2-3, with 7 positions matching TRBD2. Trimming at V came to 3 bases and at J to 2 bases, leaving 8 bases not matched to a gene. Germline values: CDR1 LNHDA, CDR2 SQIVND (reference sequence). This CDR3 comprises 16 residues. This CDR3 is CASSIGGTISTDTQYF. The DNA for the CDR3 is TGTGCCAGTAGTATCGGGGGGACGATCTCCACAGATACGCAGTATTTT.

Ten or more counts support this clonotype. V gene TRBV9 combines with J gene TRBJ2-1, with TRBD2 matching over 14 bases. This CDR3 comprises 17 residues. With 4 bases clipped from V and 8 bases from J, the junction kept 11 bases outside the gene matches. Germline loops: CDR1 SGDLS, CDR2 YYNGEE. The CDR3 reads CASSLKAGTSGSYEQFF. CDR3 DNA: TGTGCCAGCAGCCTAAAAGCCGGGACTAGCGGGAGTTATGAGCAGTTCTTC.

This clonotype was recorded only once. This rearrangement joins TRBV11-2 to TRBJ2-3, with D perhaps given as TRBD1 or TRBD2 (5 bases each). This CDR3 is built from 16 residues. V lost 3 bases and J lost 0, with 13 bases in between. CDR1 is SGHAT, CDR2 FQNNGV, per germline. The CDR3 bases are TGTGCCAGCAGCTTTCGGCGTCGGGACAGCACAGATACGCAGTATTTT. Its translation: CASSFRRRDSTDTQYF.

This clonotype was counted ten times or more. This chain connects TRBV27 to TRBJ2-2, with D uncertain. CDR3 length equals 15 residues. V lost 5 bases to trimming and J lost 6 bases, with 16 bases between them. The V gene's germline CDR1 is MNHEY and CDR2 SMNVEV (reference sequence). The CDR3 here is CASSPSTPGSGELFF. The CDR3 region has the DNA TGTGCCAGCAGTCCCAGTACGCCTGGCTCCGGGGAGCTGTTTTTT.

This clonotype showed up many times. This chain joins TRBV12-3 or TRBV12-4 and TRBJ2-4; D not resolved. V lost 5 bases to trimming and J lost 0 bases, with 14 bases between them. The CDR3 has 16 residues. The CDR3 sequence is CASSVGRSLAKNIQYF. For the CDR3, the DNA is TGTGCCAGCAGTGTCGGCAGGTCATTAGCCAAAAACATTCAGTACTTC.

This clonotype was observed at least ten times. This sequence joins TRBV29-1 and TRBJ2-5; D possibly corresponds to TRBD1 (5 bases). The CDR3 contains 13 residues. Trimming took 4 bases from V and 2 from J, leaving 11 bases between them. Per the germline V gene, CDR1 is SQVTM and CDR2 is ANQGSEA. The CDR3 DNA sequence: TGCAGCGTTGGACAGAACCTTCAAGAGACCCAGTACTTC. Translated: CSVGQNLQETQYF.

The table lists this clonotype with many counts. J is TRBJ2-3 and V is TRBV5-1; D gene ambiguous. The V gene lost 6 bases and the J gene lost 2 bases, with 7 bases spanning the gap. The CDR3 contains 12 residues. Germline CDR1 is SGHRS and CDR2 is YFSETQ. In DNA form, the CDR3 reads TGCGCCAGCACTCGAGACACAGATACGCAGTATTTT. It translates to CASTRDTDTQYF. The full variable domain, completed using reference TRBV5-1 and TRBJ2-3, is KAGVTQTPRYLIKTRGQQVTLSCSPISGHRSVSWYQQTPGQGLQFLFEYFSETQRNKGNFPGRFSGRQFSNSRSEMNVSTLELGDSALYLCASTRDTDTQYFGPGTRLTVL.

Regarding this clonotype: Just one base apart from a much larger clone, this may be a read error. The gene calls are TRBV20-1 and TRBJ2-1; no clear D gene. The length of the CDR3 is 14 residues. Germline CDR1 DFQATT, CDR2 SNEGSKA (reference sequence). In DNA form, the CDR3 reads TGCGGTGCTAGAATGTACAGAAAACCCAATGAGCAGTTCTTC. This encodes CGARMYRKPNEQFF.

This chain uses TRBV7-9 with TRBJ1-2, with a tentative D call TRBD1 (5 bases). V dropped 2 bases and J dropped 8 bases, with 24 bases sitting between them. In germline, CDR1 is SEHNR, CDR2 FQNEAQ (reference sequence). CDR3 length equals 17 residues. The CDR3 DNA is TGTGCCAGCAGCTTAAAAGCAGGGAGGCTTGTCACGGACGGCTACACCTTC. Protein: CASSLKAGRLVTDGYTF.

This clonotype was detected ten times or more. At one of its ends the junction is not consistent with the germline gene, which may arise from a read error. V and J are TRBV7-2 and TRBJ2-1, with no clear D. CDR3 length: 15 amino acids. Germline V gene data show CDR1 as SGHTA and CDR2 as FQGNSA. CDR3: CASTLPRSSYNEQFF. CDR3 coding DNA: TGTGCCAGCACCTTACCCAGAAGTTCGTACAATGAGCAGTTCTTC.

This clonotype has a count of ten or more. The rearrangement links TRBV11-2 to TRBJ2-1, with D perhaps assigned TRBD1 or TRBD2 (5 bases each). The length of the CDR3 is 14 residues. Germline values: CDR1 SGHAT, CDR2 FQNNGV. Trimming took off 5 bases at V and 6 bases at J, with 14 bases between the two ends. DNA of the CDR3: TGTGCCAGCAGCCAGAGCACGGGGCGCAATGAGCAGTTCTTC. Its translation is CASSQSTGRNEQFF.

This clonotype has a count of ten or more. The chain joins TRBV7-8 to TRBJ1-4; 7 bases align to TRBD1. With 4 bases clipped from V and 8 bases from J, the junction kept 10 bases outside the gene matches. The CDR3 runs to 15 residues. The germline V gene encodes CDR1 SGHVS and CDR2 FQNEAQ. This chain's CDR3 is CASSSADRKGEKLFF. CDR3 DNA sequence: TGTGCCAGCAGCTCCGCGGACAGGAAGGGAGAAAAACTGTTTTTT.

This clonotype was found many times. The CDR3 DNA reads TGTGCCAGCAGCTTAGAGGGCCTAAATCAGCCCCAGCATTTT. Residues: CASSLEGLNQPQHF. The chain links TRBV7-2 to TRBJ1-5; D unresolved. The CDR3 contains 14 residues. Germline V gives CDR1 SGHTA, CDR2 FQGNSA. V was pared by 1 base and J by 4 bases, with 8 bases between.

This clonotype showed up many times. The chain couples TRBV12-3 or TRBV12-4 to TRBJ1-1, with D uncertain. The CDR3 has 13 residues. Trimming stripped 3 bases from V and 3 bases from J, with 8 bases between. The CDR3 is CASSLRSDTEAFF. The CDR3 bases are TGTGCCAGCAGTTTGAGGTCGGACACTGAAGCTTTCTTT.

This clonotype was found many times. This chain links TRBV10-3 with TRBJ2-7; D perhaps matches TRBD2 (6 bases). The germline V gene encodes CDR1 ENHRY and CDR2 SYGVKD. This CDR3 has 15 residues. V was trimmed by 1 base and J by 0 bases, leaving 10 bases between them. The CDR3 loop is CAISEWSGRSYEQYF. CDR3 DNA: TGTGCCATCAGTGAGTGGAGCGGGCGCTCCTACGAGCAGTACTTC.

The sample holds many counts of this clonotype. The chain carries TRBV29-1 and TRBJ2-3; 8 bases align to TRBD1. The CDR3 loop spans 13 amino acids. From germline, CDR1 is SQVTM and CDR2 ANQGSEA. V shed 3 bases and J 2 bases; nucleotides not matched to a gene: 1. Here the CDR3 reads CSVDRGHTDTQYF. The CDR3 DNA reads TGCAGCGTTGACAGGGGGCACACAGATACGCAGTATTTT.

This clonotype turned up a few times. This chain uses TRBV30 with TRBJ2-1; no firm D call. V was cut by 0 bases and J by 0 bases, with 9 bases left in between. The CDR3 is 15 residues long. The germline V gene encodes CDR1 GTSNPN and CDR2 SVGIG (reference sequence). DNA of the CDR3: TGTGCCTGGAGTGTCGGCCAGACCTCCTACAATGAGCAGTTCTTC. Its protein is CAWSVGQTSYNEQFF.